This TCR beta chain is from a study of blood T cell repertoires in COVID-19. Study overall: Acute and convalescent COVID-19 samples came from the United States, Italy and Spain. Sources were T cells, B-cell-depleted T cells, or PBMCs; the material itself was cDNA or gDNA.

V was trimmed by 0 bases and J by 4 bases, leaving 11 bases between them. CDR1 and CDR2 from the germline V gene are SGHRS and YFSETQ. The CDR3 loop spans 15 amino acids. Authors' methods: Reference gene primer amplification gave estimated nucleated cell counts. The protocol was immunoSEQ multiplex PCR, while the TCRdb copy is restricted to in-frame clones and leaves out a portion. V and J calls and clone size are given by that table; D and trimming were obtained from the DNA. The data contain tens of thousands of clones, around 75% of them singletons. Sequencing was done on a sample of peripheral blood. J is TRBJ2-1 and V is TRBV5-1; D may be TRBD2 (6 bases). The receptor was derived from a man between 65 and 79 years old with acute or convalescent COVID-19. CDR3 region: CASSLATSSYNEQFF. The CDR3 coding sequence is TGCGCCAGCAGCTTGGCCACTAGCAGTTACAATGAGCAGTTCTTC.